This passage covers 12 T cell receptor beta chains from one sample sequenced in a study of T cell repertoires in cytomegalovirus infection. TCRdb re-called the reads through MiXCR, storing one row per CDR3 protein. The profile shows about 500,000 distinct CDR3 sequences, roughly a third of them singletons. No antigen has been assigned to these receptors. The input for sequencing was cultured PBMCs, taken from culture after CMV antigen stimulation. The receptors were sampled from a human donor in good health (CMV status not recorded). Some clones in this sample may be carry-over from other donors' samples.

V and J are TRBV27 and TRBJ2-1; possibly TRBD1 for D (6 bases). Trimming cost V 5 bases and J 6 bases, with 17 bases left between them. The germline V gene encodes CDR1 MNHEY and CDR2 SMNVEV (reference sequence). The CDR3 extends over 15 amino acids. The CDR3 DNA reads TGTGCCAGCAGTCTCCGGGACATAGCTATCAATGAGCAGTTCTTC. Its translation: CASSLRDIAINEQFF.

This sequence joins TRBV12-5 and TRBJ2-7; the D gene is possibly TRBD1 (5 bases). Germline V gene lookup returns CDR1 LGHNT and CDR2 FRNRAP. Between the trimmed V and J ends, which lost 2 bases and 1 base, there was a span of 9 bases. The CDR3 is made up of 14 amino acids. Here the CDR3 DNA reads TGTGCTAGTGGTTTGCCAGGGAAATCCTACGAGCAGTACGTC. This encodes CASGLPGKSYEQYV.

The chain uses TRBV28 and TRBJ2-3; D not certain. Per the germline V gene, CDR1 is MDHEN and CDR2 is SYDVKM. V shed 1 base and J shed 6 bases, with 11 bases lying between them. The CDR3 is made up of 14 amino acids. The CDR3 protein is CASSLYSLGDTQYF. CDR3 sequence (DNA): TGTGCCAGCAGTTTATACTCTTTGGGGGATACGCAGTATTTT.

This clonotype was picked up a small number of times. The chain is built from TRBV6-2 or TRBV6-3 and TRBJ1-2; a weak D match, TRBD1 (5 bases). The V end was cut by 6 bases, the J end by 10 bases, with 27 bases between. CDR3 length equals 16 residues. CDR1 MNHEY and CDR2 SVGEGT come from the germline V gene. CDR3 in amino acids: CASSRNMGTFYPLYTF. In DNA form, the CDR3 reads TGTGCCAGCAGCCGGAATATGGGGACTTTCTACCCCCTCTACACCTTC.

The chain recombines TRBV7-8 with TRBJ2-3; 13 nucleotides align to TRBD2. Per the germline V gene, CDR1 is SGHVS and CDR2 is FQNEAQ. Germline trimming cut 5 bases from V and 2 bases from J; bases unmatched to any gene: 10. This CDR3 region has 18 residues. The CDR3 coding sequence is TGTGCCAGCAGCGCTCCGGGACTAGCGGGGCTATTCACAGATACGCAGTATTTT. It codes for CASSAPGLAGLFTDTQYF.

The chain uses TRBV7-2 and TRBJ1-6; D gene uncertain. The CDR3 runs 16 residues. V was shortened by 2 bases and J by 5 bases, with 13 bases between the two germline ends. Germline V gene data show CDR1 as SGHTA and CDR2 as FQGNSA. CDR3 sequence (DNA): TGTGCCAGCAGCTTAACGGCCTCACCTCATAATTCACCCCTCCACTTT. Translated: CASSLTASPHNSPLHF.

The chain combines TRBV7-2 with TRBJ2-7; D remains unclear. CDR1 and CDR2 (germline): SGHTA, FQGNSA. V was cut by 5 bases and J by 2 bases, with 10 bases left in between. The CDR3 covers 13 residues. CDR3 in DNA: TGTGCCAGCAGCCGCGGTCCAGCCTACGAGCAGTACGTC. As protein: CASSRGPAYEQYV.

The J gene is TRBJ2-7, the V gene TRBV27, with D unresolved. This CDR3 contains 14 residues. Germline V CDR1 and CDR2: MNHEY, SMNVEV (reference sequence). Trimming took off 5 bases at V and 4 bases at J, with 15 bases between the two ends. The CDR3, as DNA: TGTGCCAGCAGTGTTGGGTCGACCCCATACGAGCAGTACTTC. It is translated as CASSVGSTPYEQYF.

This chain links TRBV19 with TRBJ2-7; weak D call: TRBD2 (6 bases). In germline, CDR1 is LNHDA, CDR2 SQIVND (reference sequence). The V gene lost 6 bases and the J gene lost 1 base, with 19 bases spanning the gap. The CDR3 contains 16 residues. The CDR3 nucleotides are TGTGCCAGTAGCCAGAGGGTAGCGGATCCATCCTACGAGCAGTACTTC. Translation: CASSQRVADPSYEQYF.

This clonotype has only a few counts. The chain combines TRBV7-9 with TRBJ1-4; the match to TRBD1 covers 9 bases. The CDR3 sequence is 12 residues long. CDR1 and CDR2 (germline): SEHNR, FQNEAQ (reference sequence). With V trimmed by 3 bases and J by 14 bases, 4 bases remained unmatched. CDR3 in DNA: TGTGCCAGCAGCTTGGAGGACAGGGGTCTGTTTTTT. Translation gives CASSLEDRGLFF.

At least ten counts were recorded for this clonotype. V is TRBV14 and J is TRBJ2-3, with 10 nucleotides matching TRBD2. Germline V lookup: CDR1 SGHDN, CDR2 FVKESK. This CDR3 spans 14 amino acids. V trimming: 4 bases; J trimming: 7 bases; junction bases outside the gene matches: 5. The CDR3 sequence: CASSPTSGTHTQYF. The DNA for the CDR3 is TGTGCCAGCAGCCCTACTAGCGGGACTCATACGCAGTATTTT.

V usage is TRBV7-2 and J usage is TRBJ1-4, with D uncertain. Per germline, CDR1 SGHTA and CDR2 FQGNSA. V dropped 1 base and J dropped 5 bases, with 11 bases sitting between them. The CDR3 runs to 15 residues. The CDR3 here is CASSLGGGLNEKLFF. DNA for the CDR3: TGTGCCAGCAGCTTAGGAGGAGGGTTAAATGAAAAACTGTTTTTT. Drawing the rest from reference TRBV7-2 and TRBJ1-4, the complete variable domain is GAGVSQSPSNKVTEKGKDVELRCDPISGHTALYWYRQSLGQGLEFLIYFQGNSAPDKSGLPSDRFSAERTGGSVSTLTIQRTQQEDSAVYLCASSLGGGLNEKLFFGSGTQLSVL.